Below, 27 T cell receptor beta chains from the same sample are listed, as sequenced in a study of cytomegalovirus exposure and HLA in healthy donors. PCR primers comprised 60 Vbeta and 13 Jbeta primers. TCRdb keeps only in-frame clones here, not all; method: immunoSEQ multiplex PCR. The sample has under 200,000 clones, approximately 80% seen once. Sequenced sample: PBMCs. These receptors came from a woman aged 25 to 39 in good health and CMV-seronegative.

The chain joins TRBV6-6 to TRBJ1-1; D possibly corresponds to TRBD1 (6 bases). The CDR3 is made up of 15 amino acids. Trimming shortened V by 4 bases and J by 5 bases, and 17 bases separated the two germline ends. CDR1 and CDR2 from the germline V gene are MNHNY and SVGAGI (reference sequence). The CDR3 bases are TGTGCCAGCAGTTCGGGGACGGGGGGGACAACTGAAGCTTTCTTT. Translating it yields CASSSGTGGTTEAFF.

Points on this clone: Compared with germline, one end of the junction differs, possibly owing to a read error. The chain couples TRBV7-7 to TRBJ2-5, with a possible D match to TRBD1 (7 bases). CDR1 SSHAT and CDR2 FNYEAQ come from the germline V gene (reference sequence). This CDR3 has 17 residues. The CDR3 sequence: CASSRNLRRGQEETQYF. In DNA form, the CDR3 reads TGTGCTAGCAGCAGGAACTTAAGGAGGGGGCAGGAAGAGACCCAGTACTTC.

The chain combines TRBV7-2 with TRBJ2-1, with TRBD2 matching 12 bases. The trim removed 1 base at V and 10 bases at J, leaving 8 bases unmatched. Germline loops: CDR1 SGHTA, CDR2 FQGNSA. The CDR3 is 16 residues long. DNA of the CDR3: TGTGCCAGCAGCTTAGATAGACTAGCGGGAGTTGGGGAGCAGTTCTTC. This encodes CASSLDRLAGVGEQFF.

The rearrangement uses TRBV30 and TRBJ2-2; D is perhaps TRBD2 (5 bases). There are 14 residues in the CDR3. Deletions cut 4 bases from V and 6 bases from J, with 15 bases between. Per the germline V gene, CDR1 is GTSNPN and CDR2 is SVGIG (reference sequence). Here the CDR3 reads CAWNSGNWAGELFF. The CDR3 bases are TGTGCCTGGAACTCCGGGAATTGGGCCGGGGAGCTGTTTTTT.

This rearrangement joins TRBV25-1 to TRBJ2-3; 12 bases are a match to TRBD2. CDR1 and CDR2 from the germline V gene are MGHDK and SYGVNS. J gave up 0 bases and V 2 bases, and 6 bases lay outside the gene matches. This CDR3 contains 18 residues. CDR3 bases: TGTGCCAGCAGTGAAGAACTAGCGGGAGGCCCTAGCACAGATACGCAGTATTTT. It translates to CASSEELAGGPSTDTQYF.

V is TRBV10-3 and J is TRBJ2-7, with a weak D call TRBD2 (5 bases). The germline V and J ends were trimmed by 7 bases and 2 bases, with 15 bases remaining between them. Germline V gene sequence: CDR1 ENHRY, CDR2 SYGVKD. This CDR3 is built from 14 residues. The CDR3 DNA sequence: TGTGCCATCATGGCCGGGGTAGCGACCTACGAGCAGTACTTC. It specifies CAIMAGVATYEQYF.

The chain is built from TRBV19 and TRBJ2-7, with 10 positions matching TRBD1. Germline lookup yields CDR1 LNHDA and CDR2 SQIVND (reference sequence). J lost 1 base, V lost 7 bases, and 1 base had no gene match. This CDR3 has 13 residues. Written as DNA, the CDR3 is TGTGCCAGTATGGACAGGGGGTCCTACGAGCAGTACTTC. Its protein is CASMDRGSYEQYF.

The gene calls are TRBV5-1 and TRBJ2-2; 10 positions match TRBD1. CDR1 is SGHRS and CDR2 is YFSETQ in the germline V gene. Germline trimming cut 5 bases from V and 6 bases from J; bases unmatched to any gene: 10. CDR3 length: 16 amino acids. The CDR3 nucleotides are TGCGCCAGCAGAGCCGCGGACAGGGGGTTATCCGGGGAGCTGTTTTTT. Translation: CASRAADRGLSGELFF.

The V gene is TRBV7-8, the J gene TRBJ2-1; 12 positions agree with TRBD2. This CDR3 is 16 amino acids long. V shed 3 bases and J 9 bases; nucleotides not matched to a gene: 9. Germline V gene data show CDR1 as SGHVS and CDR2 as FQNEAQ. The DNA for the CDR3 is TGTGCCAGCAGCTTTCAACCTAGCGGGGGGGCCAGTGAGCAGTTCTTC. This gives the protein CASSFQPSGGASEQFF.

The chain joins TRBV2 to TRBJ1-4, with TRBD1 matching 7 bases. With V trimmed by 4 bases and J by 8 bases, 1 base remained unmatched. Germline V gives CDR1 SNHLY, CDR2 FYNNEI. The CDR3 has 12 residues. CDR3 sequence: CASSGDSEKLFF. CDR3 nucleotide sequence: TGTGCCAGCAGTGGGGACAGCGAAAAACTGTTTTTT.

The chain has TRBV25-1 and TRBJ2-7, with unresolved D. This CDR3 region has 15 residues. Germline values: CDR1 MGHDK, CDR2 SYGVNS. Deletions cut 5 bases from V and 0 bases from J, with 14 bases between. This CDR3 is CASSPTLSSSYEQYF. The DNA for the CDR3 is TGTGCCAGCAGTCCAACCTTATCGAGCTCCTACGAGCAGTACTTC.

In its sample, this clone was seen once. V gene TRBV13 combines with J gene TRBJ2-1, with TRBD2 matching over 9 bases. V shed 5 bases and J 10 bases; nucleotides not matched to a gene: 15. Germline lookup yields CDR1 PRHDT and CDR2 FYEKMQ (reference sequence). The CDR3 runs 16 residues. The DNA of the CDR3 is TGTGCCAGCAGCAGGGGGGGCGGGAGGGGAGCATACGAGCAGTTCTTC. It encodes CASSRGGGRGAYEQFF.

Concerning this clone: One end of the junction fails to match germline, which may point to a read error. The rearrangement links TRBV7-9 to TRBJ1-2; maybe TRBD1 (5 bases). The CDR3 sequence is 15 residues long. CDR1 and CDR2 (germline): SEHNR, FQNEAQ (reference sequence). The CDR3 DNA is TGTTCCAGCAGCCCTCTCAGAGGACACAGCAATGGCTACACCTTC. Amino acid sequence: CSSSPLRGHSNGYTF.

The chain carries TRBV5-1 and TRBJ1-1; D not certain. V was pared by 0 bases and J by 1 base, with 10 bases between. The CDR3 is 15 amino acids. Germline CDR1 SGHRS, CDR2 YFSETQ. The CDR3 DNA reads as TGCGCCAGCAGCTTGGGCGAGGCGGGGAACACTGAAGCTTTCTTT. Translated, it gives CASSLGEAGNTEAFF.

The V gene is TRBV30, the J gene TRBJ2-1; 9 bases are a match to TRBD2. Germline V lookup: CDR1 GTSNPN, CDR2 SVGIG (reference sequence). J gave up 7 bases and V 1 base, and 5 bases lay outside the gene matches. The length of the CDR3 is 14 residues. CDR3 sequence (DNA): TGTGCCTGGAGTGGTCTAGCGGGATGGAATGAGCAGTTCTTC. Its protein is CAWSGLAGWNEQFF.

The V gene is TRBV7-2, the J gene TRBJ2-3; 8 bases map to TRBD1. The CDR3 spans 16 residues. Germline V gene data show CDR1 as SGHTA and CDR2 as FQGNSA. V was clipped by 5 bases and J by 4 bases; unmatched bases: 11. This CDR3 is CASSVQGASFSDTQYF. CDR3 coding DNA: TGTGCCAGCAGCGTCCAGGGGGCGTCCTTTTCAGATACGCAGTATTTT.

The chain employs TRBV6-6 and TRBJ2-5, with D possibly being TRBD2 (6 bases). V gave up 5 bases and J gave up 11 bases, with 21 bases separating them. There are 14 residues in the CDR3. CDR1 and CDR2 from the germline V gene are MNHNY and SVGAGI (reference sequence). The CDR3 here is CASSPQLGGGEQYF. CDR3 coding DNA: TGTGCCAGCAGTCCCCAGTTGGGAGGTGGGGAGCAGTACTTC.

This CDR3 reads CASSPSGSRPEQFF. CDR3 in DNA: TGTGCCAGCAGTCCTAGCGGGAGTCGGCCTGAGCAGTTCTTC. V gene TRBV6-4 combines with J gene TRBJ2-1, with TRBD2 matching over 10 bases. This CDR3 is built from 14 residues. Germline-derived CDR1 and CDR2 are MRHNA and SNTAGT. V was pared by 5 bases and J by 9 bases, with 7 bases of the junction left unmatched.

The chain couples TRBV6-6 to TRBJ2-7; tentative D call: TRBD2 (5 bases). V shed 1 base and J shed 5 bases, with 9 bases lying between them. Germline CDR1 is MNHNY and CDR2 is SVGAGI (reference sequence). The CDR3 has 13 amino acids. The CDR3 loop reads CASSYWFGDEQYF. CDR3 DNA: TGTGCCAGCAGTTACTGGTTCGGGGACGAGCAGTACTTC.

The V call is TRBV29-1, the J call TRBJ1-1, with a tentative D call TRBD1 (5 bases). The germline V gene has CDR1 SQVTM and CDR2 ANQGSEA. Trimming removed 4 bases from V and 1 base from J, with 7 bases in between. This CDR3 spans 12 amino acids. The CDR3 loop reads CSVGQQNTEAFF. The CDR3 region has the DNA TGCAGCGTTGGACAGCAGAACACTGAAGCTTTCTTT. The variable domain in full, completed from reference TRBV29-1 and TRBJ1-1, reads SAVISQKPSRDICQRGTSLTIQCQVDSQVTMMFWYRQQPGQSLTLIATANQGSEATYESGFVIDKFPISRPNLTFSTLTVSNMSPEDSSIYLCSVGQQNTEAFFGQGTRLTVV.

V usage is TRBV9 and J usage is TRBJ1-6, with D unclear. Trimming left V 5 bases short and J 10 bases short, with 10 bases between. CDR1 and CDR2 from the germline V gene are SGDLS and YYNGEE. This CDR3 comprises 12 residues. Here the CDR3 DNA reads TGTGCCAGCAGTTCTTATGAGTCACCCCTCCACTTT. It yields the protein CASSSYESPLHF.

This chain connects TRBV10-1 to TRBJ1-4; D not resolved. Germline V CDR1 and CDR2: WNHNN, SYGVQD (reference sequence). This CDR3 contains 13 residues. Trimming removed 2 bases at V and 4 bases at J, with 5 bases between. The CDR3 here is CASSEGFNEKLFF. In DNA form, the CDR3 reads TGCGCCAGCAGTGAGGGCTTTAATGAAAAACTGTTTTTT.

This rearrangement joins TRBV7-3 to TRBJ1-2; 7 bases match TRBD1. Trimming took 4 bases from V and 8 from J; bases not matched to a gene: 10. Germline loops: CDR1 SGHTA, CDR2 FQGTGA. This CDR3 spans 14 amino acids. Written as DNA, the CDR3 is TGTGCCAGCAGCTCCCAAGCGAACAGGGGAGGCTACACCTTC. Its translation: CASSSQANRGGYTF. The complete variable domain, with remaining parts taken from reference TRBV7-3 and TRBJ1-2, reads GAGVSQTPSNKVTEKGKYVELRCDPISGHTALYWYRQSLGQGPEFLIYFQGTGAADDSGLPNDRFFAVRPEGSVSTLKIQRTERGDSAVYLCASSSQANRGGYTFGSGTRLTVV.

The CDR3 nucleotides are TGTGCCAGCAGCCGATTTAGCGGGGGGGCCCTGGCCTACGAGCAGTACTTC. Translation: CASSRFSGGALAYEQYF. The chain employs TRBV5-4 and TRBJ2-7; TRBD2 agrees at 11 bases. The V segment lost 4 bases and the J segment 2 bases; nucleotides outside the gene matches: 11. Per germline, CDR1 SGHNT and CDR2 YYREEE (reference sequence). The CDR3 spans 17 residues.

The chain uses TRBV7-2 and TRBJ2-2, with 10 bases that match TRBD2. Germline CDR1 and CDR2: SGHTA and FQGNSA. V shed 10 bases and J 4 bases; nucleotides not matched to a gene: 12. This CDR3 spans 16 amino acids. The CDR3 DNA reads as TGTGCCACCCCATTGAAGCGGGGGGGCATCACCGGGGAGCTGTTTTTT. Translation gives CATPLKRGGITGELFF. Full variable domain (missing parts from reference TRBV7-2 and TRBJ2-2): GAGVSQSPSNKVTEKGKDVELRCDPISGHTALYWYRQSLGQGLEFLIYFQGNSAPDKSGLPSDRFSAERTGGSVSTLTIQRTQQEDSAVYLCATPLKRGGITGELFFGEGSRLTVL.

The gene calls are TRBV19 and TRBJ2-5; 15 positions agree with TRBD2. V trimming: 9 bases; J trimming: 1 base; junction bases outside the gene matches: 3. The CDR3 length is 15 residues. CDR1 is LNHDA and CDR2 is SQIVND in the germline V gene (reference sequence). CDR3 nucleotides: TGTGCCAGCCGGACTAGCGGGGGGGCCCAAGAGACCCAGTACTTC. Translating gives CASRTSGGAQETQYF.

V and J are TRBV5-4 and TRBJ1-5; no reliable D call. With 4 bases removed from V and 5 bases from J, the gap between germline ends came to 10 bases. CDR3 length: 13 residues. CDR1 SGHNT and CDR2 YYREEE come from the germline V gene (reference sequence). CDR3 loop: CASSPGGDQPQHF. The CDR3 DNA reads TGTGCCAGCAGCCCCGGTGGTGATCAGCCCCAGCATTTT.